This T cell receptor (beta chain) originates from a study of patients and donors after allogeneic stem cell transplantation. Trimming shortened V by 7 bases and J by 5 bases, and 5 bases separated the two germline ends. There are 10 residues in the CDR3. Germline values: CDR1 SNHLY, CDR2 FYNNEI. TCRdb used MiXCR to reprocess the RT-PCR reads, holding one entry per CDR3 protein. Altogether roughly 140,000 distinct CDR3 sequences are present, over 30% being singletons, with the ten largest covering roughly 52%. The source of this sequence is a human donor who was either an allogeneic HSCT recipient or a stem cell or donor lymphocyte infusion donor (not recorded which). It is not recorded whose cells these are; they may come from a transplant donor. Material for sequencing was blood, either unsorted or a sorted T cell fraction (not recorded which). The rearrangement uses TRBV2 and TRBJ1-2; D gene uncertain. This CDR3 reads CASNSYGYTF. CDR3 DNA sequence: TGTGCCAGCAACAGTTATGGCTACACCTTC.